A single sample is the source of the 10 T cell receptor beta chains below, sequenced in a study of blood T cell repertoires in COVID-19. The repertoire was sequenced with immunoSEQ multiplex PCR; TCRdb's copy has only in-frame clones and lacks some. The table lists approximately 90,000 clones, roughly 88% of them singletons. Material: peripheral blood. These receptor sequences come from a woman aged 80 or older with active or convalescent COVID-19.

This clone has a handful of counts. This rearrangement joins TRBV5-1 to TRBJ1-5; D is perhaps TRBD1 (6 bases). This CDR3 comprises 14 residues. Germline V gene sequence: CDR1 SGHRS, CDR2 YFSETQ. V shed 4 bases and J shed 2 bases, with 10 bases lying between them. The CDR3 region has the DNA TGCGCCAGCAGCCCGGACAGCCGCAATCAGCCCCAGCATTTT. It yields the protein CASSPDSRNQPQHF.

The chain carries TRBV5-1 and TRBJ2-7, with TRBD1 identical over 7 bases. Trimming took 4 bases from V and 0 from J; bases not matched to a gene: 10. Germline V gene data show CDR1 as SGHRS and CDR2 as YFSETQ. The CDR3 covers 16 residues. CDR3 amino acids: CASSDGGTGVSYEQYF. CDR3 DNA: TGCGCCAGCAGCGATGGGGGTACAGGGGTCTCCTACGAGCAGTACTTC.

The V gene is TRBV19, the J gene TRBJ2-5; D not resolved. The CDR3 contains 11 residues. Trimming took off 6 bases at V and 7 bases at J, with 9 bases between the two ends. From germline, CDR1 is LNHDA and CDR2 SQIVND (reference sequence). The CDR3 reads CASSGFGTQYF. DNA for the CDR3: TGTGCCAGTAGCGGGTTTGGGACCCAGTACTTC.

The rearrangement uses TRBV19 and TRBJ2-3; 7 bases fit TRBD2. Per the germline V gene, CDR1 is LNHDA and CDR2 is SQIVND (reference sequence). The CDR3 has 16 amino acids. The V gene end was trimmed by 1 base and the J gene end by 3 bases; junction bases not matched to a gene: 7. Here the CDR3 reads CASSIGLAEETDTQYF. The DNA of the CDR3 is TGTGCCAGTAGTATAGGTCTAGCGGAAGAAACAGATACGCAGTATTTT.

The chain joins TRBV2 to TRBJ1-1; no clear D gene. Looked up from germline, CDR1 is SNHLY and CDR2 is FYNNEI. Trimming removed 5 bases from V and 0 bases from J, with 10 bases in between. The CDR3 runs 14 residues. CDR3 DNA sequence: TGTGCCAGCAGTTTAGACAACATGAACACTGAAGCTTTCTTT. Protein sequence: CASSLDNMNTEAFF. Combining the CDR3 with reference TRBV2 and TRBJ1-1 gives the whole variable domain EPEVTQTPSHQVTQMGQEVILRCVPISNHLYFYWYRQILGQKVEFLVSFYNNEISEKSEIFDDQFSVERPDGSNFTLKIRSTKLEDSAMYFCASSLDNMNTEAFFGQGTRLTVV.

The J gene is TRBJ2-5, the V gene TRBV19; D is perhaps TRBD2 (6 bases). V was shortened by 3 bases and J by 5 bases, with 10 bases between the two germline ends. Germline V CDR1 and CDR2: LNHDA, SQIVND (reference sequence). The CDR3 runs 13 residues. The CDR3 nucleotides are TGTGCCAGTAGTATGCGAGGGAGGGAGACCCAGTACTTC. Its translation: CASSMRGRETQYF.

The rearrangement joins TRBV6-5 to TRBJ2-1; 12 bases fit TRBD2. The length of the CDR3 is 14 residues. CDR1 is MNHEY, CDR2 SVGAGI, per germline. V gave up 5 bases and J gave up 10 bases; unmatched junction bases: 6. The CDR3 region is CASSRGLAGEEQFF. DNA for the CDR3: TGTGCCAGCAGTCGGGGACTAGCGGGCGAGGAGCAGTTCTTC.

The V gene is TRBV11-2, the J gene TRBJ2-4; 9 nucleotides line up with TRBD2. Germline CDR1 reads SGHAT; CDR2 reads FQNNGV. J gave up 0 bases and V 2 bases, and 5 bases lay outside the gene matches. This CDR3 has 17 residues. CDR3 coding DNA: TGTGCCAGCAGCTTAAGCCTAGCGGGACTAGCCAAAAACATTCAGTACTTC. It is translated as CASSLSLAGLAKNIQYF.

This clone was seen a single time. The chain recombines TRBV5-1 with TRBJ1-2; possible D gene TRBD1, 6 bases. This CDR3 has 13 amino acids. CDR1 is SGHRS, CDR2 YFSETQ, per germline. Trimming cost V 7 bases and J 3 bases, with 13 bases left between them. CDR3 coding DNA: TGCGCCAGCCGTTCGGACAGCGACTATGGCTACACCTTC. Translated, it gives CASRSDSDYGYTF.

V gene TRBV12-3 or TRBV12-4 combines with J gene TRBJ1-6, with D perhaps TRBD1 (5 bases). V was pared by 6 bases and J by 8 bases, with 11 bases between. The CDR3 runs to 13 residues. The CDR3 DNA follows: TGTGCCAGCAGGCGCAGGGCGGATTCACCCCTCCACTTT. Translation: CASRRRADSPLHF.